The 16 T cell receptor beta chains below all came from one sample that was sequenced in a study of blood T cells in healthy people across ages. The use of a sample-barcoded 5' primer and a J-beta primer mix characterized a second PCR of about 7 to 12 cycles. MiXCR was run by TCRdb on the 5' RACE reads, yielding one entry per CDR3 protein. In the table there are roughly 2 million distinct CDR3 sequences, 49% of which are singletons. The sample comprised blood. All receptors derive from a woman in her thirties or forties in good health.

The V and J genes are TRBV5-1 and TRBJ2-3; D call uncertain. Germline assignment: CDR1 SGHRS and CDR2 YFSETQ. CDR3 size: 14 residues. V lost 7 bases and J 3 bases, leaving 15 bases between the germline ends. CDR3 amino acids: CASSRPDVTDTQYF. Written as DNA, the CDR3 is TGCGCCAGCTCACGTCCGGACGTAACAGATACGCAGTATTTT.

In its sample, this clonotype was seen once. At one boundary the junction diverges from the germline segment, which might be a read error. This chain uses TRBV12-3 or TRBV12-4 with TRBJ1-4, with D tentatively TRBD1 (6 bases). The CDR3 totals 14 residues. For the CDR3, the DNA is TGTGCCAGCAGTTTGCACAGGGATAATGAAAGACTGTTTTTT. Its protein product is CASSLHRDNERLFF.

The chain carries TRBV4-3 and TRBJ2-1, with 10 bases lining up with TRBD2. The J call may be faulty, since TRBJ2-7 better matches the DNA end. Germline V CDR1 and CDR2: LGHNA, YSLEER. This CDR3 spans 19 amino acids. As DNA, the CDR3 is TGCGCCAGCAGCCAAGATCGGAGCGGGGGGGCCCATCTAACCTACGAGCAGTACTTC. Encoded protein: CASSQDRSGGAHLTYEQYF.

This clonotype was counted a few times. This chain uses TRBV6-5 with TRBJ2-7; the D gene is possibly TRBD2 (6 bases). This CDR3 has 17 amino acids. CDR1 is MNHEY, CDR2 SVGAGI, per germline. V was pared by 2 bases and J by 0 bases, with 17 bases between. The CDR3, as DNA: TGTGCCAGCAGTTACCGCCTAGGCGGGGATGGCTCCTACGAGCAGTACTTC. Residues: CASSYRLGGDGSYEQYF.

This clonotype came up many times. V usage is TRBV4-1 and J usage is TRBJ2-5, with D uncertain. The CDR3 spans 15 residues. V was cut by 0 bases and J by 2 bases, with 10 bases left in between. From germline, CDR1 is MGHRA and CDR2 YSYEKL. CDR3 amino acids: CASSQDRQVQETQYF. The CDR3 nucleotides read TGCGCCAGCAGCCAAGATCGGCAGGTACAAGAGACCCAGTACTTC.

This chain uses TRBV12-3 or TRBV12-4 with TRBJ1-5; D is possibly TRBD1 (5 bases). The CDR3 has 15 residues. Trimming left V 3 bases short and J 4 bases short, with 13 bases between. This CDR3 reads CASSFLGGQNQPQHF. CDR3 nucleotide sequence: TGTGCCAGCAGTTTCCTGGGGGGTCAAAATCAGCCCCAGCATTTT.

In this sample, this clonotype turned up a few times. The genes are TRBV7-2 and TRBJ1-2, with 9 bases that match TRBD1. The trim removed 5 bases at V and 4 bases at J, leaving 11 bases unmatched. Per the germline V gene, CDR1 is SGHTA and CDR2 is FQGNSA. This CDR3 has 16 amino acids. Written as DNA, the CDR3 is TGTGCCAGCAGCCCGGACAGGGGAAGGAGGGCCTATGGCTACACCTTC. Translated: CASSPDRGRRAYGYTF.

This clonotype is a singleton in its sample. The gene calls are TRBV7-9 and TRBJ2-1; TRBD2 might be the D (7 bases). Between the trimmed V and J ends, which lost 3 bases and 4 bases, there was a span of 13 bases. The CDR3 contains 15 residues. CDR1 and CDR2 from the germline V gene are SEHNR and FQNEAQ (reference sequence). The CDR3 nucleotides read TGTGCCAGCAGCTTGTTTGGGGGGGCTTACAATGAGCAGTTCTTC. Its translation: CASSLFGGAYNEQFF.

The rearrangement joins TRBV9 to TRBJ2-6; possible D gene TRBD2, 6 bases. Germline V gene sequence: CDR1 SGDLS, CDR2 YYNGEE. The CDR3 loop spans 17 amino acids. V lost 3 bases, J lost 0 bases, and 13 bases lay in between. CDR3 region: CASSERGGNSGANVLTF. In DNA form, the CDR3 reads TGTGCCAGCAGCGAGCGAGGAGGGAACTCTGGGGCCAACGTCCTGACTTTC.

This clonotype was detected a few times. The chain uses TRBV10-3 and TRBJ2-7; 12 nucleotides match TRBD2. V dropped 7 bases and J dropped 2; count of bases not matched to a gene: 15. CDR3 size: 18 residues. Germline loops: CDR1 ENHRY, CDR2 SYGVKD. CDR3 amino acids: CAINDRILAGGPPYEQYF. The CDR3 DNA sequence: TGTGCCATCAACGACCGTATACTAGCGGGGGGCCCCCCCTACGAGCAGTACTTC.

This chain connects TRBV28 to TRBJ2-5; no clear D. Germline loops: CDR1 MDHEN, CDR2 SYDVKM. V was trimmed by 3 bases and J by 5 bases, leaving 13 bases between them. The CDR3 has 14 amino acids. The CDR3 sequence is CASSFQETTETQYF. The CDR3 region has the DNA TGTGCCAGCAGTTTCCAGGAGACGACGGAGACCCAGTACTTC.

The chain recombines TRBV4-1 with TRBJ2-1; D uncertain. This CDR3 has 15 residues. Germline V gene lookup returns CDR1 MGHRA and CDR2 YSYEKL. Trimming stripped 3 bases from V and 8 bases from J, with 17 bases between. CDR3 sequence: CASSQIRLGNYEQFF. In nucleotides, the CDR3 is TGCGCCAGCAGCCAGATCCGCCTGGGGAACTATGAGCAGTTCTTC.

This clonotype was seen a handful of times. This chain uses TRBV5-6 with TRBJ2-4, with 7 bases fitting TRBD1. The CDR3 runs 14 residues. The V segment lost 6 bases and the J segment 7 bases; nucleotides outside the gene matches: 10. CDR1 is SGHDT and CDR2 is YYEEEE in the germline V gene. CDR3 DNA: TGTGCCAGCAACGAACAGGGGTCTGATAACATTCAGTACTTC. This sequence encodes CASNEQGSDNIQYF.

This chain connects TRBV5-1 to TRBJ2-7; 7 nucleotides agree with TRBD2. Trimming removed 0 bases from V and 7 bases from J; junction bases left unmatched: 13. The V gene's germline CDR1 is SGHRS and CDR2 YFSETQ. The CDR3 length is 16 residues. CDR3 sequence: CASSLGLAGDYNEQYF. The CDR3 DNA is TGCGCCAGCAGCTTGGGTCTGGCGGGGGACTACAATGAGCAGTACTTC.

V is TRBV29-1 and J is TRBJ2-1; D ambiguous. From germline, CDR1 is SQVTM and CDR2 ANQGSEA. The CDR3 length is 11 residues. Trimming removed 4 bases at V and 7 bases at J, with 8 bases between. The CDR3, as DNA: TGCAGCGTTGCGACTGGGAATGAGCAGTTCTTC. The encoded protein is CSVATGNEQFF.

There are a few counts of this clonotype. This chain connects TRBV7-9 to TRBJ1-2, with TRBD1 matching over 9 bases. J lost 8 bases, V lost 5 bases, and 6 bases had no gene match. Germline CDR1 SEHNR, CDR2 FQNEAQ (reference sequence). This CDR3 has 13 residues. The CDR3 here is CASSRGQGKGYTF. The CDR3, as DNA: TGTGCCAGCAGCCGCGGACAGGGGAAGGGCTACACCTTC.